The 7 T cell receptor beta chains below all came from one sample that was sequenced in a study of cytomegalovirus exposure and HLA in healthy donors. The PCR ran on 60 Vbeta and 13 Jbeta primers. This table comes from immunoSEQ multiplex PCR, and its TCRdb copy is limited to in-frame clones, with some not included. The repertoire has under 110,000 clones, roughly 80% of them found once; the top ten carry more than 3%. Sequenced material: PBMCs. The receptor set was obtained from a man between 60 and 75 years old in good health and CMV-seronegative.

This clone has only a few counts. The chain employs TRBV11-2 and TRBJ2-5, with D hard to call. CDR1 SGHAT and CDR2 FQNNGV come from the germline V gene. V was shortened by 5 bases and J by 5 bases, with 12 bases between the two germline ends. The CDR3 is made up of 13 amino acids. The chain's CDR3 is CASSTTPRETQYF. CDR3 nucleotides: TGTGCCAGCAGCACGACTCCCCGGGAGACCCAGTACTTC.

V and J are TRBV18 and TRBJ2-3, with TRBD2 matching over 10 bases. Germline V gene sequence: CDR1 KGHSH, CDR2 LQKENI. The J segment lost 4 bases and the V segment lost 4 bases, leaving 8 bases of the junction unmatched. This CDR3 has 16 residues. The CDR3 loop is CASSRPAGGPPDTQYF. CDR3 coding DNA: TGTGCCAGCTCACGGCCAGCGGGGGGGCCCCCAGATACGCAGTATTTT. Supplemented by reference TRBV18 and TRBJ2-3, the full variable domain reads NAGVMQNPRHLVRRRGQEARLRCSPMKGHSHVYWYRQLPEEGLKFMVYLQKENIIDESGMPKERFSAEFPKEGPSILRIQQVVRGDSAAYFCASSRPAGGPPDTQYFGPGTRLTVL.

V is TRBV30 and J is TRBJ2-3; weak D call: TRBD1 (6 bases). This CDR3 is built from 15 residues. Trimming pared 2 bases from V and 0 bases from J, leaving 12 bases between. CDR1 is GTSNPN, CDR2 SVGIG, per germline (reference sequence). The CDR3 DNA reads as TGTGCCTGGAGTATTACAGGGCGGAGCACAGATACGCAGTATTTT. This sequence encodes CAWSITGRSTDTQYF.

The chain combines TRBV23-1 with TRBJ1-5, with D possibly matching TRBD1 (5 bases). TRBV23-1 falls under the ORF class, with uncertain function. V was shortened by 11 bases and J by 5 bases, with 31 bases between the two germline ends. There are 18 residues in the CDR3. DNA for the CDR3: TGCGCCCCTTTCCCCAGCGGACCCTCGCGGGGGGAGGATCAGCCCCAGCATTTT. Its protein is CAPFPSGPSRGEDQPQHF.

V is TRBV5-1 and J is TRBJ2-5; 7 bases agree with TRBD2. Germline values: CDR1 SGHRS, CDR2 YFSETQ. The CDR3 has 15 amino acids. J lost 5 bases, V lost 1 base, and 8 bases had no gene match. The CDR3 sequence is CASSLTSGGRETQYF. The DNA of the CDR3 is TGCGCCAGCAGCTTGACGTCGGGGGGAAGGGAGACCCAGTACTTC.

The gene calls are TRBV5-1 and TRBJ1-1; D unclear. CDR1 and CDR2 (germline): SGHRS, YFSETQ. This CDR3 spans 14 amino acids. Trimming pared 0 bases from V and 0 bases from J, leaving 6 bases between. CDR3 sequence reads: CASSLAVLNTEAFF. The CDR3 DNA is TGCGCCAGCAGCTTGGCTGTCCTGAACACTGAAGCTTTCTTT.

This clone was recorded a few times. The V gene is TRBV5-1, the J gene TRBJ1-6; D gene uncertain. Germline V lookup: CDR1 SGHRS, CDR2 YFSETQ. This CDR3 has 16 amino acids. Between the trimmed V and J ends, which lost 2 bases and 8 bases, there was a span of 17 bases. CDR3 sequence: CASSFGRSRWDSPLHF. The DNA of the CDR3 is TGCGCCAGCAGCTTTGGCCGGAGTAGGTGGGATTCACCCCTCCACTTT.